Detailed here is one T cell receptor beta chain. Original methodology: Estimation of nucleated cell counts was performed using reference gene primer amplification. Generated by immunoSEQ multiplex PCR, the TCRdb table keeps only in-frame clones and is missing some. V, J and clone size are taken as reported in that table, and D and trimming were inferred from the DNA itself. The table has under 300,000 clones, around 80% seen once. This entry belongs to a study of blood T cell repertoires in COVID-19. Study information: Samples of COVID-19 (acute and convalescent) were obtained from the United States, Italy and Spain. Sources were T cells, B-cell-depleted T cells, or PBMCs; the material itself was cDNA or gDNA.

Trimming took off 5 bases at V and 3 bases at J, with 11 bases between the two ends. Looked up from germline, CDR1 is LGHDT and CDR2 is YNNKEL (reference sequence). CDR3 size: 14 residues. The genes are TRBV3-1 (or the pseudogene TRBV3-2) and TRBJ2-1; D is possibly TRBD1 (6 bases). The sequence was obtained from a woman aged 40 to 50 who had recovered from COVID-19. The sequencing input was peripheral blood. The CDR3 sequence is CASSGGQFYNEQFF. The CDR3, as DNA: TGTGCCAGCAGCGGCGGACAGTTCTACAATGAGCAGTTCTTC.